Sequencing of this T cell receptor (beta chain) was carried out in a study of T cell responses to AZD1222 COVID-19 vaccine. Produced via immunoSEQ multiplex PCR; TCRdb's table is partial and in-frame only. The table has roughly 180,000 clones, around 87% seen once; the top ten hold less than 3%. Study conclusions and caveats: The donor cohort was predominantly white British with a female majority, and clonal diversity may have been underestimated. Baseline testing showed seropositivity in only a handful of AZD1222 recipients. Variant regions that are unmutated are reportedly the target of nearly half of spike-specific TCRs.

The ends were cut back, 6 bases at V and 1 base at J, with 9 bases in the middle. There are 14 residues in the CDR3. The germline CDR1 and CDR2 sequences are MGHDK and SYGVNS. Notes on this clone: The antigen is unknown.

The chain combines TRBV25-1 with TRBJ2-2; D unclear. The receptor was derived from an adult in good health. Sequenced here: peripheral blood, sampled on day 0 of MenACWY control vaccination. The CDR3 DNA follows: TGTGCCAGCAGGGGGTTGGGGAACACCGGGGAGCTGTTTTTT. This encodes CASRGLGNTGELFF.